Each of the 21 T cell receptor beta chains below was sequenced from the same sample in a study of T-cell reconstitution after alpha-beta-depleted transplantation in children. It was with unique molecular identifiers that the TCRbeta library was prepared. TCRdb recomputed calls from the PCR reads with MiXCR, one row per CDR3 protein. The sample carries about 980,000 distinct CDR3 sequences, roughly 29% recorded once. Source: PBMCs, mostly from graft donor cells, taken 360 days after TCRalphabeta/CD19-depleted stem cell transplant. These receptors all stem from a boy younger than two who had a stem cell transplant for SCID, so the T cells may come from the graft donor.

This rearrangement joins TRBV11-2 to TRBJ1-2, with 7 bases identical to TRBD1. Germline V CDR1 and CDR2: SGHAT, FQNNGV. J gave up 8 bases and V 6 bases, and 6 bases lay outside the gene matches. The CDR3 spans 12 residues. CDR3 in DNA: TGTGCCAGCAGGAGGGGGCTGGGCGGCTACACCTTC. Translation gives CASRRGLGGYTF.

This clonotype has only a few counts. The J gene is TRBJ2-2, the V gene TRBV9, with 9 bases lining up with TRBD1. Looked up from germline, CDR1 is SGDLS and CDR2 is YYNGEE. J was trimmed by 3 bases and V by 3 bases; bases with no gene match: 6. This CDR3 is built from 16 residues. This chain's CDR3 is CASSAQTGGYTGELFF. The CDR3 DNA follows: TGTGCCAGCAGCGCCCAGACAGGGGGATACACCGGGGAGCTGTTTTTT.

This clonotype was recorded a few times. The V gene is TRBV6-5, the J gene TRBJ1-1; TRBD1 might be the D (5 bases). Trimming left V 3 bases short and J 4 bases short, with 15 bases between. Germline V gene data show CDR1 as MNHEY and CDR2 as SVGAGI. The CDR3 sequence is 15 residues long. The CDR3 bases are TGTGCCAGCAGTTATGACCCAGTGGGGGGCACTGAAGCTTTCTTT. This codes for CASSYDPVGGTEAFF.

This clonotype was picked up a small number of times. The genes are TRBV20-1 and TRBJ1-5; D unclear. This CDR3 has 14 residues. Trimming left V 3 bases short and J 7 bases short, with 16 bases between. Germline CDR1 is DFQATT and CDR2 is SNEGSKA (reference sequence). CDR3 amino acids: CSARNGEGGQPQHF. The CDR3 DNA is TGCAGTGCTAGGAACGGGGAGGGAGGGCAGCCCCAGCATTTT.

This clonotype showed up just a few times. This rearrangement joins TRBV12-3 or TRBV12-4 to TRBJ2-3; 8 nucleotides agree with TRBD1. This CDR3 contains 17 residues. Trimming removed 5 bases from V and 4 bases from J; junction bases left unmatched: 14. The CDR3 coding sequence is TGTGCCAGCAGTCCAACCTCCGCGGGACAGGCCTCAGATACGCAGTATTTT. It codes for CASSPTSAGQASDTQYF.

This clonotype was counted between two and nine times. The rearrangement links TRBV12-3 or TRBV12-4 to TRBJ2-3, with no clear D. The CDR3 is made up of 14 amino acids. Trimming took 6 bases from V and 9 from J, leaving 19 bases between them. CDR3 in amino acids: CASSPRNFLPTQYF. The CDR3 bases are TGTGCCAGCAGCCCCCGAAATTTCCTGCCCACGCAGTATTTT.

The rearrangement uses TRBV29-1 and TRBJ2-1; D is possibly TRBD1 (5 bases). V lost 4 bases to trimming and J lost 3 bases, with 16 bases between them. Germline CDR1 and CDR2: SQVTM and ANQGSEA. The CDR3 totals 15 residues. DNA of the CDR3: TGCAGCGTTGCCCCTAGGACAACCGACTACAATGAGCAGTTCTTC. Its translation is CSVAPRTTDYNEQFF.

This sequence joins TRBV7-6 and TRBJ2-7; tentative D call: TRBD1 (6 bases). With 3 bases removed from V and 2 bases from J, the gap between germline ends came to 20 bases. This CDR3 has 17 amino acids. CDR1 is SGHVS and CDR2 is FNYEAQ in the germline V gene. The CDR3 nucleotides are TGTGCCAGCAGCTTGCAGGGGATGGGCTATTTGACCTACGAGCAGTACTTC. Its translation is CASSLQGMGYLTYEQYF.

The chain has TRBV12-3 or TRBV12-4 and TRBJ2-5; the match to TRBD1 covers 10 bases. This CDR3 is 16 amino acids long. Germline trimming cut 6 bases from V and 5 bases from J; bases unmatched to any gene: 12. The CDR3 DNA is TGTGCCAGCAGAATTCTCTCCGGGACAGGGGACGAGACCCAGTACTTC. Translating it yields CASRILSGTGDETQYF.

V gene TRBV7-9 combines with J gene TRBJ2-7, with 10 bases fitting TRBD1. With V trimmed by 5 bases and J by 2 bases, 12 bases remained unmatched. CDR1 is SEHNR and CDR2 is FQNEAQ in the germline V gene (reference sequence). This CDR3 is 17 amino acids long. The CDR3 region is CASSPTSTGTGAYEQYF. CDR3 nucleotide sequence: TGTGCCAGCAGCCCAACTTCTACCGGGACAGGGGCCTACGAGCAGTACTTC.

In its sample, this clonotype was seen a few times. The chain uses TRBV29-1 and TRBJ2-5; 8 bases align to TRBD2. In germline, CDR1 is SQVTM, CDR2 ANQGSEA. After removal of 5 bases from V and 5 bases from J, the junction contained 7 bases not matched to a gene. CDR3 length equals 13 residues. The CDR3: CSVIDSGTETQYF. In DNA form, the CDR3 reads TGCAGCGTTATAGATAGCGGGACGGAGACCCAGTACTTC. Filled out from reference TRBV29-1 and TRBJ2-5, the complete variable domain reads SAVISQKPSRDICQRGTSLTIQCQVDSQVTMMFWYRQQPGQSLTLIATANQGSEATYESGFVIDKFPISRPNLTFSTLTVSNMSPEDSSIYLCSVIDSGTETQYFGPGTRLLVL.

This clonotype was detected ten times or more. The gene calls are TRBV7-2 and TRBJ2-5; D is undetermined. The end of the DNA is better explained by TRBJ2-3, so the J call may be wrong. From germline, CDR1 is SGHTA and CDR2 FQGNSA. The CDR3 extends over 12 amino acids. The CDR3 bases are TGTGCCAGCAGCTTGGTGGGTGGTACGCAGTATTTT. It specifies CASSLVGGTQYF.

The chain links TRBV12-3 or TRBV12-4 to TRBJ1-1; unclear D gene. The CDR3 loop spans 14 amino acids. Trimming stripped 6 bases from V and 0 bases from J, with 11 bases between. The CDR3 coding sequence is TGTGCCAGCAGGCGGTCAGCGTTGAACACTGAAGCTTTCTTT. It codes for CASRRSALNTEAFF.

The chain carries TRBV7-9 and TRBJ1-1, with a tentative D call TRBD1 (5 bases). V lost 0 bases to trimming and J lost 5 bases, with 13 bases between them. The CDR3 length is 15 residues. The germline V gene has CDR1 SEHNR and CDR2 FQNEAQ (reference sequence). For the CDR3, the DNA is TGTGCCAGCAGCTTAGCAGAGGGACGGGAAACTGAAGCTTTCTTT. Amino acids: CASSLAEGRETEAFF.

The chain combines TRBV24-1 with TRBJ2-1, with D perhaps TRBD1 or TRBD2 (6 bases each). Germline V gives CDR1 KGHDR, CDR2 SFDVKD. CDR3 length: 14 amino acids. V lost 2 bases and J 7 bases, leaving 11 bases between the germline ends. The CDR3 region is CATSDSRGTNEQFF. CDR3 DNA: TGTGCCACCAGTGATTCGAGGGGGACTAATGAGCAGTTCTTC.

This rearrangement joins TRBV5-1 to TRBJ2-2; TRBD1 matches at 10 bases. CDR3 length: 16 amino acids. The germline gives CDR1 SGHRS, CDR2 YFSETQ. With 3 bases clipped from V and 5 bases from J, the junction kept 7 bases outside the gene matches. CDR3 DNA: TGCGCCAGCAGCTCGGGACAGGGGATACAGACCGGGGAGCTGTTTTTT. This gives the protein CASSSGQGIQTGELFF.

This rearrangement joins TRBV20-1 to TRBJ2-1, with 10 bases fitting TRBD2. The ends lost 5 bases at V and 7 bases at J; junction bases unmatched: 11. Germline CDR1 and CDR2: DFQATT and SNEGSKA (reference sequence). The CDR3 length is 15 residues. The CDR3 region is CSAPPGTSVINEQFF. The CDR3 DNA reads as TGCAGTGCTCCTCCCGGGACTAGCGTGATAAATGAGCAGTTCTTC.

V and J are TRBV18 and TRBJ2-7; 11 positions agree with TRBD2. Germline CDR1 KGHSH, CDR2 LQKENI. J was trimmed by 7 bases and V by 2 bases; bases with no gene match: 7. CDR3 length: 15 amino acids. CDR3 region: CASSPVTSGVREQYF. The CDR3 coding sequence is TGTGCCAGCTCACCAGTGACTAGCGGGGTCCGGGAGCAGTACTTC.

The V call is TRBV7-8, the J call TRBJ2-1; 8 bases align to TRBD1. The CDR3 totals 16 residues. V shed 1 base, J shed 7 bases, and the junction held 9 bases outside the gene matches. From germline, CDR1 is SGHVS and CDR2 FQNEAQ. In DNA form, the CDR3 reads TGTGCCAGCAGCTTAGTCCAGGGGGCATTGGGTAATGAGCAGTTCTTC. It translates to CASSLVQGALGNEQFF.

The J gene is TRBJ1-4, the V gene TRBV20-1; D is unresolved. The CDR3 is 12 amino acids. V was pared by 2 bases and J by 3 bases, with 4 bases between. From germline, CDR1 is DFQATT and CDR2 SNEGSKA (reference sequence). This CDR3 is CSARRPNEKLFF. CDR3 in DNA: TGCAGTGCTAGAAGGCCTAATGAAAAACTGTTTTTT.

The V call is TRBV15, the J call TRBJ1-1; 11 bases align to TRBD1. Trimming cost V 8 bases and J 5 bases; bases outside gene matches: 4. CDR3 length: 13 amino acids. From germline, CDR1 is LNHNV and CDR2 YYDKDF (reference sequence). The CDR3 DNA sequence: TGTGCCACCCTTTGGGACAGGGGGACTGAAGCTTTCTTT. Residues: CATLWDRGTEAFF. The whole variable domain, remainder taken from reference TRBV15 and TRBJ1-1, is DAMVIQNPRYQVTQFGKPVTLSCSQTLNHNVMYWYQQKSSQAPKLLFHYYDKDFNNEADTPDNFQSRRPNTSFCFLDIRSPGLGDTAMYLCATLWDRGTEAFFGQGTRLTVV.